Presented here are 28 T cell receptor beta chains from one specimen sequenced in a study of blood T cell repertoires in COVID-19. Generated by immunoSEQ multiplex PCR, the TCRdb table keeps only in-frame clones and is missing some. The sample lists some 150,000 clones; about 87% were seen once. Sequences were obtained from peripheral blood. These receptors all come from a woman between 45 and 60 years old with active or convalescent COVID-19.

This chain links TRBV28 with TRBJ1-2; a weak D match, TRBD1 (6 bases). The CDR3 consists of 18 residues. The germline V and J ends were trimmed by 7 bases and 3 bases, with 27 bases remaining between them. Germline lookup yields CDR1 MDHEN and CDR2 SYDVKM. DNA for the CDR3: TGTGCCAGCACCCTGAAGGGGGATAGGGTCTCGTGGTACTATGGCTACACCTTC. Translated: CASTLKGDRVSWYYGYTF.

This chain uses TRBV5-1 with TRBJ2-5, with TRBD2 as a possible D gene (6 bases). Trimming left V 1 base short and J 5 bases short, with 15 bases between. The CDR3 spans 15 residues. Germline CDR1 reads SGHRS; CDR2 reads YFSETQ. CDR3 sequence reads: CASSLLQRVGETQYF. DNA of the CDR3: TGCGCCAGCAGCTTGTTGCAGCGGGTGGGGGAGACCCAGTACTTC.

V and J are TRBV5-4 and TRBJ2-3; possible D gene TRBD2, 6 bases. The V gene's germline CDR1 is SGHNT and CDR2 YYREEE (reference sequence). Deletions cut 4 bases from V and 6 bases from J, with 21 bases between. The CDR3 spans 16 residues. Here the CDR3 reads CASSRMTSGIADTQYF. CDR3 nucleotide sequence: TGTGCCAGCAGCCGTATGACTAGTGGTATCGCCGATACGCAGTATTTT.

The chain couples TRBV2 to TRBJ2-5; the match to TRBD1 covers 8 bases. The CDR3 sequence is 14 residues long. The J segment lost 0 bases and the V segment lost 6 bases, leaving 3 bases of the junction unmatched. Germline CDR1 is SNHLY and CDR2 is FYNNEI. The CDR3 DNA reads as TGTGCCAGCAGCCGACAGGGGTACCAAGAGACCCAGTACTTC. Its translation is CASSRQGYQETQYF.

The V gene is TRBV3-1 (or the pseudogene TRBV3-2), the J gene TRBJ2-3, with D possibly being TRBD2 (6 bases). CDR1 LGHDT and CDR2 YNNKEL come from the germline V gene (reference sequence). CDR3 length: 14 residues. The germline V and J ends were trimmed by 2 bases and 1 base, with 7 bases remaining between them. CDR3 amino acids: CASSQWGGTDTQYF. Here the CDR3 DNA reads TGTGCCAGCAGCCAATGGGGGGGCACAGATACGCAGTATTTT.

The rearrangement uses TRBV19 and TRBJ1-4, with no clear D. Looked up from germline, CDR1 is LNHDA and CDR2 is SQIVND (reference sequence). V was shortened by 3 bases and J by 10 bases, with 15 bases between the two germline ends. CDR3 length: 14 amino acids. CDR3 region: CASSMVYGVAKLFF. In DNA form, the CDR3 reads TGTGCCAGTAGTATGGTCTACGGGGTAGCAAAACTGTTTTTT.

This chain joins TRBV18 and TRBJ2-3; TRBD2 matches at 12 bases. With V trimmed by 0 bases and J by 4 bases, 5 bases remained unmatched. Germline V CDR1 and CDR2: KGHSH, LQKENI. The CDR3 has 17 residues. This CDR3 reads CASSPPGLAGLSDTQYF. Written as DNA, the CDR3 is TGTGCCAGCTCACCACCGGGACTAGCGGGCTTATCAGATACGCAGTATTTT.

This sequence joins TRBV9 and TRBJ2-7; 10 nucleotides line up with TRBD2. This CDR3 has 14 residues. Germline values: CDR1 SGDLS, CDR2 YYNGEE. J gave up 1 base and V 3 bases, and 1 base lay outside the gene matches. This CDR3 reads CASSAGLASYEQYF. CDR3 coding DNA: TGTGCCAGCAGCGCGGGACTAGCGTCCTACGAGCAGTACTTC.

The CDR3 DNA reads as TGTGCCAGCTCACCACCGTCACTCGCAGGGGGCGTGGTCGGGGAGCTGTTTTTT. Residues: CASSPPSLAGGVVGELFF. The chain uses TRBV18 and TRBJ2-2, with 8 bases identical to TRBD1. The V gene's germline CDR1 is KGHSH and CDR2 LQKENI. Germline trimming cut 0 bases from V and 7 bases from J; bases unmatched to any gene: 13. The CDR3 runs 18 residues.

The chain combines TRBV7-8 with TRBJ1-2; a possible D gene is TRBD1 (5 bases). V dropped 3 bases and J dropped 2 bases, with 10 bases sitting between them. Germline V gene lookup returns CDR1 SGHVS and CDR2 FQNEAQ. This CDR3 has 14 amino acids. The CDR3 region is CASSFQDTNYGYTF. Here the CDR3 DNA reads TGTGCCAGCAGCTTTCAGGACACCAACTATGGCTACACCTTC. Based on the CDR3 plus reference TRBV7-8 and TRBJ1-2, the full variable domain is GAGVSQSPRYKVAKRGQDVALRCDPISGHVSLFWYQQALGQGPEFLTYFQNEAQLDKSGLPSDRFFAERPEGSVSTLKIQRTQQEDSAVYLCASSFQDTNYGYTFGSGTRLTVV.

Details on this clone: The junction shows a germline mismatch at one end, possibly a read error. The V call is TRBV10-3, the J call TRBJ2-2, with a tentative D call TRBD2 (6 bases). The CDR3 runs to 16 residues. Germline V CDR1 and CDR2: ENHRY, SYGVKD. The CDR3 region is CAISALALGNAGELFF. In DNA, the CDR3 is TGTGCCATCAGTGCACTAGCCCTGGGGAACGCCGGGGAGCTGTTTTTT.

This chain joins TRBV7-9 and TRBJ2-5; 7 bases are a match to TRBD1. The CDR3 contains 15 residues. V lost 6 bases, J lost 1 base, and 8 bases stayed unmatched. From germline, CDR1 is SEHNR and CDR2 FQNEAQ (reference sequence). The CDR3 is CASRDDREIQETQYF. The CDR3 nucleotides read TGTGCCAGCAGAGACGACAGGGAAATCCAAGAGACCCAGTACTTC.

The V and J genes are TRBV20-1 and TRBJ2-2, with TRBD2 as a possible D gene (6 bases). V was clipped by 3 bases and J by 7 bases, with 9 bases between them. The germline gives CDR1 DFQATT, CDR2 SNEGSKA (reference sequence). The CDR3 is 12 amino acids. CDR3: CSASVDYGELFF. CDR3 coding DNA: TGCAGTGCTAGTGTGGACTACGGGGAGCTGTTTTTT.

The chain recombines TRBV5-8 with TRBJ2-2; TRBD2 agrees at 10 bases. The CDR3 runs 15 residues. Germline V CDR1 and CDR2: SGHTS, YDEGEE. V lost 0 bases to trimming and J lost 5 bases; unmatched junction nucleotides: 1. The CDR3 spells CASSLEGLATGELFF. In DNA, the CDR3 is TGTGCCAGCAGCTTGGAGGGACTAGCGACCGGGGAGCTGTTTTTT.

In its sample, this clone was seen a few times. The chain employs TRBV6-6 and TRBJ2-2, with TRBD1 matching 11 bases. Trimming removed 4 bases from V and 6 bases from J; junction bases left unmatched: 4. This CDR3 comprises 15 residues. The germline gives CDR1 MNHNY, CDR2 SVGAGI (reference sequence). DNA of the CDR3: TGTGCCAGCAGTTCCCCGGGACAGGGGGCCGGGGAGCTGTTTTTT. This codes for CASSSPGQGAGELFF.

V is TRBV5-1 and J is TRBJ2-2, with D perhaps TRBD1 (6 bases). Germline V gives CDR1 SGHRS, CDR2 YFSETQ. The CDR3 loop spans 16 amino acids. The V end was cut by 4 bases, the J end by 7 bases, with 20 bases between. CDR3 sequence reads: CASSLNPGSQGGELFF. DNA of the CDR3: TGCGCCAGCAGCCTGAATCCAGGCTCACAGGGCGGGGAGCTGTTTTTT.

This sequence joins TRBV3-1 (or the pseudogene TRBV3-2) and TRBJ1-6; 9 bases fit TRBD1. Germline CDR1 LGHDT, CDR2 YNNKEL (reference sequence). CDR3 size: 17 residues. The junction had 12 bases not matched to a gene; V was cut back by 3 bases and J by 9 bases. CDR3 residues: CASSHQLLRQGGSPLHF. As DNA, the CDR3 is TGTGCCAGCAGCCACCAACTCCTAAGACAGGGGGGTTCACCCCTCCACTTT.

Here the CDR3 reads CASSYLQGGNYGYTF. In DNA, the CDR3 is TGTGCCAGCAGTTACTTACAGGGGGGTAACTATGGCTACACCTTC. The V gene is TRBV28, the J gene TRBJ1-2, with TRBD1 matching 8 bases. Germline CDR1 MDHEN, CDR2 SYDVKM. The length of the CDR3 is 15 residues. V shed 4 bases and J 1 base; nucleotides not matched to a gene: 5.

The sample holds a few counts of this clone. The chain couples TRBV4-2 to TRBJ1-1, with 9 positions matching TRBD1. Germline CDR1 and CDR2: LGHNA and YNFKEQ. The J segment lost 3 bases and the V segment lost 0 bases, leaving 5 bases of the junction unmatched. The CDR3 has 16 amino acids. CDR3 in amino acids: CASSQEATGGYTEAFF. The CDR3 DNA follows: TGTGCCAGCAGCCAAGAGGCGACAGGGGGATACACTGAAGCTTTCTTT.

This clone was recorded only once. This chain uses TRBV5-1 with TRBJ1-1; D is ambiguous. V lost 0 bases, J lost 4 bases, and 13 bases lay in between. Germline CDR1 and CDR2: SGHRS and YFSETQ. The CDR3 has 15 amino acids. The CDR3 sequence is CASSLGSSLGTEAFF. The DNA of the CDR3 is TGCGCCAGCAGCTTGGGGTCGTCCCTAGGCACTGAAGCTTTCTTT.

The J gene is TRBJ1-1, the V gene TRBV7-2; D is unresolved. CDR3 length: 13 residues. Trimming took 4 bases from V and 8 from J, leaving 14 bases between them. The germline V gene has CDR1 SGHTA and CDR2 FQGNSA. The CDR3 loop is CASSSTPGTEAFF. CDR3 in DNA: TGTGCCAGCAGCTCCACCCCAGGTACCGAAGCTTTCTTT.

The genes are TRBV5-6 and TRBJ2-7; 7 nucleotides match TRBD1. V lost 4 bases to trimming and J lost 7 bases; unmatched junction nucleotides: 11. In germline, CDR1 is SGHDT, CDR2 YYEEEE. The CDR3 is made up of 14 amino acids. Here the CDR3 reads CASSISGQMWEQYF. Here the CDR3 DNA reads TGTGCCAGCAGCATATCGGGACAGATGTGGGAGCAGTACTTC.

The chain combines TRBV30 with TRBJ1-5; possible D gene TRBD1, 6 bases. Germline CDR1 is GTSNPN and CDR2 is SVGIG (reference sequence). Trimming took off 0 bases at V and 7 bases at J, with 13 bases between the two ends. The CDR3 totals 14 residues. The CDR3 region has the DNA TGTGCCTGGAGTGTAAGCGGGACAAAGCAGCCCCAGCATTTT. Translated: CAWSVSGTKQPQHF.

The CDR3 DNA follows: TGCGCCAGCAGCCATGGAGGGTCCCTAGGCACTGAAGCTTTCTTT. The encoded protein is CASSHGGSLGTEAFF. This chain uses TRBV4-1 with TRBJ1-1; D not resolved. Germline V gives CDR1 MGHRA, CDR2 YSYEKL. Trimming pared 3 bases from V and 4 bases from J, leaving 15 bases between. The CDR3 covers 15 residues.

The chain has TRBV7-9 and TRBJ1-5; 9 nucleotides align to TRBD1. CDR3 length: 15 residues. V dropped 1 base and J dropped 5; count of bases not matched to a gene: 3. Germline lookup yields CDR1 SEHNR and CDR2 FQNEAQ (reference sequence). The CDR3 sequence is CASSLDGTGHQPQHF. As DNA, the CDR3 is TGTGCCAGCAGCTTAGACGGGACAGGGCATCAGCCCCAGCATTTT.

This chain joins TRBV5-4 and TRBJ2-7, with 12 bases lining up with TRBD2. The CDR3 loop spans 15 amino acids. Germline values: CDR1 SGHNT, CDR2 YYREEE (reference sequence). V lost 0 bases, J lost 2 bases, and 0 bases stayed unmatched. In nucleotides, the CDR3 is TGTGCCAGCAGCTTGGGGACTAGCGGGACCTACGAGCAGTACTTC. Amino acid sequence: CASSLGTSGTYEQYF.

This chain links TRBV28 with TRBJ2-5; unclear D gene. V lost 5 bases and J lost 5, with 18 bases in between. This CDR3 region has 15 residues. Germline CDR1 MDHEN, CDR2 SYDVKM. CDR3 sequence: CASSTRPSLRETQYF. The DNA for the CDR3 is TGTGCCAGCAGTACCAGACCAAGCCTGAGGGAGACCCAGTACTTC. Full variable domain (missing parts from reference TRBV28 and TRBJ2-5): DVKVTQSSRYLVKRTGEKVFLECVQDMDHENMFWYRQDPGLGLRLIYFSYDVKMKEKGDIPEGYSVSREKKERFSLILESASTNQTSMYLCASSTRPSLRETQYFGPGTRLLVL.

The CDR3 bases are TGTGCCAGCAGGTCCGGGACCTACGAGCAGTACTTC. Residues: CASRSGTYEQYF. The chain uses TRBV2 and TRBJ2-7; perhaps TRBD2 as D (5 bases). Per germline, CDR1 SNHLY and CDR2 FYNNEI. The V gene lost 6 bases and the J gene lost 2 bases, with 8 bases spanning the gap. The CDR3 contains 12 residues.